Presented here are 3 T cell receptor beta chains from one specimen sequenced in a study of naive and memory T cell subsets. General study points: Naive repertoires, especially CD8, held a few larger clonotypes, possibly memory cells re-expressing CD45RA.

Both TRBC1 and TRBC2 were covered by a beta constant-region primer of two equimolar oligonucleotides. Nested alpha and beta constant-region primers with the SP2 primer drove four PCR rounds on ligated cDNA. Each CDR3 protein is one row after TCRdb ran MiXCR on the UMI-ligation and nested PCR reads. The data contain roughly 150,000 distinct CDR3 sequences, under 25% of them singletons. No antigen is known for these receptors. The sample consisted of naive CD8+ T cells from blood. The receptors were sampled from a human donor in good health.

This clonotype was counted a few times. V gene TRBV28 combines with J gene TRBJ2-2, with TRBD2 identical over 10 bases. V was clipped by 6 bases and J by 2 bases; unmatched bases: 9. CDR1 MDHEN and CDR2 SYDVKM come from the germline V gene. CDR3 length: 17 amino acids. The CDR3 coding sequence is TGTGCCAGCAGCTCCTTAGCGGGAGGCTCCAACACCGGGGAGCTGTTTTTT. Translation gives CASSSLAGGSNTGELFF. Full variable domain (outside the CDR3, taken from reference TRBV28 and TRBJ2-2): DVKVTQSSRYLVKRTGEKVFLECVQDMDHENMFWYRQDPGLGLRLIYFSYDVKMKEKGDIPEGYSVSREKKERFSLILESASTNQTSMYLCASSSLAGGSNTGELFFGEGSRLTVL.

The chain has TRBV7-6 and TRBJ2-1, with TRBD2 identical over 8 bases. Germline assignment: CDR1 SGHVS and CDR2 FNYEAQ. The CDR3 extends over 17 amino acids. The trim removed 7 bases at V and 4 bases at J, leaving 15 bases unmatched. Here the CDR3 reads CASTRSLERELYNEQFF. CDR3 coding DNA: TGTGCCAGCACCCGATCCCTGGAGCGGGAGCTTTACAATGAGCAGTTCTTC.

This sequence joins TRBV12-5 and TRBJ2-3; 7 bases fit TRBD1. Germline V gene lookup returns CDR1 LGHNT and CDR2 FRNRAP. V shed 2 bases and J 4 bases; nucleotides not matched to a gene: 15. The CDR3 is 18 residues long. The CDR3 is CASGLQKTGDPSADTQYF. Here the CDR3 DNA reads TGTGCTAGTGGTTTGCAGAAAACAGGGGACCCATCCGCAGATACGCAGTATTTT.